This T cell receptor (beta chain) derives from a study of blood T cell repertoires in COVID-19 (TCRdb year 2020). The study in broad terms: The collaborator samples originated in the United States, Italy and Spain and spanned the acute and convalescent phases of COVID-19. The material from the prospective study consisted of cDNA or gDNA derived from T cells, B-cell-depleted T cells, or PBMCs. The samples were drawn from two sources: the first 160 participants of the ongoing ImmuneRACE study, and 1,200 or so subjects contributed by 6 global collaborators. HLA class I and class II types, where available, came from metadata supplied by the sample provider rather than from assay-based typing. The dataset comprised deeply sampled blood TCRbeta repertoires from subjects exposed to, actively infected with, or recovered from COVID-19. The repertoires were released in a freely available public database intended as a resource for research on the immune response to SARS-CoV-2. Nearly every sample came with metadata listing a de-identified subject ID, COVID-19 status, age in years and sex.

On the study overall, not on this receptor specifically: How much clinical and demographic metadata was included differed by source and by participant, and the metadata was provided uncurated.

Looking up the germline V gene yields CDR1 SNHLY and CDR2 FYNNEI. Taken from cysteine to phenylalanine, the CDR3 has 14 residues. The kept DNA is CDR3 alone, 42 bases in frame from the first base. Trimming removed 7 bases from V and 9 bases from J, leaving 19 bases between the germline ends. On this clone itself: No antigen is known for it. No much larger clonotype is one base removed from it; base qualities were not supplied.

TCRbeta CDR3 regions were amplified from genomic DNA using the immunoSEQ Assay, a bias-controlled multiplex PCR. The study's own analysis went as follows. Nucleated cell counts per sample were estimated from amplification of reference gene primers within the assay. To quantify the absolute abundance of each unique TCRbeta CDR3 rearrangement, sequence reads were collapsed and filtered. For each sample, productive Simpson clonality was calculated as the square root of Simpson's diversity index over productive rearrangements. TCRdb provides this immuneACCESS table in a form limited to in-frame rearrangements. Some clones are lacking; in checked studies, under half of them reflect an unresolved V gene, and why the rest are absent is not known. Clone size and the V and J calls come from that table; the DNA yielded D and trimming. The sample includes some 490,000 clones, with 70% to 90% observed a single time. The top ten clonotypes cover roughly 3.2% of the sample.

Collaborating institutions collected whole blood in K2EDTA tubes following their own protocols. Collaborator samples were shipped for TCRbeta analysis as frozen whole blood, isolated PBMCs, or DNA extracted from either sample type. Source material: peripheral blood. This clonotype was obtained from a human donor in a cohort sampled during active COVID-19. Here the chain combines TRBV2 and TRBJ1-5; TRBD1 is a weak D gene call, 6 bases matching. The bases read TGTGCCAGCACCATTGGACAGAGTGAAAGGCCCCAGCATTTT. This encodes CASTIGQSERPQHF.